One sample yielded the 22 T cell receptor beta chains listed below, sequenced in a study of graft-versus-host responses after intestinal transplantation. This table comes from immunoSEQ multiplex PCR, and its TCRdb copy is limited to in-frame clones, with some not included. The table includes roughly 25,000 clones, around 96% detected once. Sequenced material: PBMCs, taken around 29 days after intestinal transplant. All receptors derive from a human patient who received an intestinal transplant, so some T cells may come from the graft donor.

V gene TRBV4-2 combines with J gene TRBJ2-1; a weak D match, TRBD2 (6 bases). The CDR3 is made up of 17 amino acids. Germline V lookup: CDR1 LGHNA, CDR2 YNFKEQ. The germline V and J ends were trimmed by 0 bases and 0 bases, with 12 bases remaining between them. CDR3 nucleotides: TGTGCCAGCAGCCAAGATCGGTTCGGGAGCTCCTACAATGAGCAGTTCTTC. This encodes CASSQDRFGSSYNEQFF.

This clone was counted a few times. The chain links TRBV10-3 to TRBJ2-7; a weak D match, TRBD1 (5 bases). This CDR3 spans 13 amino acids. Germline lookup yields CDR1 ENHRY and CDR2 SYGVKD. V dropped 2 bases and J dropped 5 bases, with 10 bases sitting between them. The CDR3 nucleotides read TGTGCCATCAGTGAGCAGGGTTGCGACGAGCAGTACTTC. It is translated as CAISEQGCDEQYF.

This clone has only one observation. This chain joins TRBV15 and TRBJ2-3, with D tentatively TRBD1 or TRBD2 (5 bases each). Trimming shortened V by 5 bases and J by 4 bases, and 16 bases separated the two germline ends. CDR1 is LNHNV and CDR2 is YYDKDF in the germline V gene (reference sequence). This CDR3 is 15 amino acids long. CDR3 protein: CATSSGRRGADTQYF. The CDR3 nucleotides read TGTGCCACCAGCTCGGGGAGAAGGGGTGCAGATACGCAGTATTTT. The variable domain in full, with the rest retrieved from reference TRBV15 and TRBJ2-3, is DAMVIQNPRYQVTQFGKPVTLSCSQTLNHNVMYWYQQKSSQAPKLLFHYYDKDFNNEADTPDNFQSRRPNTSFCFLDIRSPGLGDTAMYLCATSSGRRGADTQYFGPGTRLTVL.

The CDR3 reads CASSQVISDRTGELFF. CDR3 bases: TGTGCCAGCAGCCAAGTTATCTCGGATAGAACCGGGGAGCTGTTTTTT. The V call is TRBV4-2, the J call TRBJ2-2; D remains ambiguous. This CDR3 spans 16 amino acids. Trimming removed 1 base from V and 5 bases from J, with 14 bases in between. CDR1 and CDR2 (germline): LGHNA, YNFKEQ.

This clone showed up just once. The chain has TRBV30 and TRBJ1-1; no reliable D call. Germline V gene data show CDR1 as GTSNPN and CDR2 as SVGIG (reference sequence). V was pared by 0 bases and J by 5 bases, with 13 bases between. The CDR3 runs to 14 residues. CDR3 loop: CAWSVLGPGTEAFF. CDR3 nucleotide sequence: TGTGCCTGGAGTGTACTCGGCCCGGGGACTGAAGCTTTCTTT.

The V call is TRBV25-1, the J call TRBJ1-2; D gene unclear. The CDR3 extends over 13 amino acids. Looked up from germline, CDR1 is MGHDK and CDR2 is SYGVNS. Trimming removed 4 bases from V and 0 bases from J, with 6 bases in between. For the CDR3, the DNA is TGTGCCAGCAGTGGTACAACTAACTATGGCTACACCTTC. It specifies CASSGTTNYGYTF.

The CDR3 loop reads CASSDLGESGYTF. DNA of the CDR3: TGTGCCAGCAGTGACTTAGGGGAATCTGGCTACACCTTC. This chain uses TRBV2 with TRBJ1-2, with D possibly matching TRBD1 (5 bases). The CDR3 totals 13 residues. Looked up from germline, CDR1 is SNHLY and CDR2 is FYNNEI. V was cut by 3 bases and J by 7 bases, with 12 bases left in between.

V usage is TRBV5-4 and J usage is TRBJ1-2; 10 nucleotides agree with TRBD1. There are 13 residues in the CDR3. V lost 4 bases to trimming and J lost 4 bases; unmatched junction nucleotides: 1. Per germline, CDR1 SGHNT and CDR2 YYREEE (reference sequence). This CDR3 is CASSRDRGYGYTF. The CDR3 DNA is TGTGCCAGCAGCAGGGACAGGGGCTATGGCTACACCTTC.

The chain uses TRBV6-6 and TRBJ2-7; 7 bases line up with TRBD2. Germline lookup yields CDR1 MNHNY and CDR2 SVGAGI (reference sequence). CDR3 size: 16 residues. The J segment lost 4 bases and the V segment lost 0 bases, leaving 9 bases of the junction unmatched. The CDR3 sequence: CASSYSAGGSGYEQYF. The CDR3 region has the DNA TGTGCCAGCAGTTACTCGGCGGGCGGGAGTGGTTACGAGCAGTACTTC.

This clone was seen only a few times. CDR3 in DNA: TGTGCCAGCAGCCCTAGCGGAGCATCCTACGAGCAGTACTTC. As protein: CASSPSGASYEQYF. The chain recombines TRBV5-8 with TRBJ2-7; 7 nucleotides match TRBD2. Germline V CDR1 and CDR2: SGHTS, YDEGEE. The CDR3 runs 14 residues. The junction had 5 bases not matched to a gene; V was cut back by 4 bases and J by 1 base. Full variable domain (remainder filled in from reference TRBV5-8 and TRBJ2-7): EAGVTQSPTHLIKTRGQQATLRCSPISGHTSVYWYQQALGLGLQFLLWYDEGEERNRGNFPPRFSGRQFPNYSSELNVNALELEDSALYLCASSPSGASYEQYFGPGTRLTVT.

The CDR3 region has the DNA TGTGCCAGCAGCTTGGTCGGGGGCAAGTATGGCTACACCTTC. Encoded protein: CASSLVGGKYGYTF. The rearrangement joins TRBV5-6 to TRBJ1-2, with a possible D match to TRBD1 (6 bases). The germline gives CDR1 SGHDT, CDR2 YYEEEE. This CDR3 is 14 amino acids long. The V and J ends lost 0 bases and 5 bases respectively, with 11 bases between them.

This chain connects TRBV15 to TRBJ1-3; D gene uncertain. V was shortened by 3 bases and J by 2 bases, with 8 bases between the two germline ends. The CDR3 runs 14 residues. CDR1 is LNHNV and CDR2 is YYDKDF in the germline V gene (reference sequence). CDR3: CATSSERPGNTIYF. The CDR3 nucleotides read TGTGCCACCAGCAGTGAAAGACCTGGAAACACCATATATTTT. Supplemented by reference TRBV15 and TRBJ1-3, the full variable domain reads DAMVIQNPRYQVTQFGKPVTLSCSQTLNHNVMYWYQQKSSQAPKLLFHYYDKDFNNEADTPDNFQSRRPNTSFCFLDIRSPGLGDTAMYLCATSSERPGNTIYFGEGSWLTVV.

The rearrangement joins TRBV29-1 to TRBJ1-1; 7 bases fit TRBD1. This CDR3 comprises 13 residues. The germline gives CDR1 SQVTM, CDR2 ANQGSEA. Trimming cost V 4 bases and J 10 bases; bases outside gene matches: 12. CDR3 residues: CSVGEGTGEGAFF. In DNA form, the CDR3 reads TGCAGCGTTGGGGAGGGAACAGGGGAGGGAGCTTTCTTT.

V gene TRBV11-2 combines with J gene TRBJ2-5; D not certain. The end of the DNA is better explained by TRBJ2-7, so the J call may be wrong. This CDR3 region has 14 residues. Germline assignment: CDR1 SGHAT and CDR2 FQNNGV. The CDR3 loop reads CASSLTTSSYEQYF. The CDR3 DNA follows: TGTGCCAGCAGCTTAACGACGAGCTCCTACGAGCAGTACTTC.

The genes are TRBV4-1 and TRBJ2-1; no definite D call. The V end was cut by 1 base, the J end by 6 bases, with 4 bases between. CDR3 length: 12 residues. CDR1 is MGHRA and CDR2 is YSYEKL in the germline V gene. CDR3 sequence: CASSQVGNEQFF. The CDR3 DNA follows: TGCGCCAGCAGCCAAGTGGGCAATGAGCAGTTCTTC.

The chain joins TRBV6-5 to TRBJ2-7; unclear D gene. Germline assignment: CDR1 MNHEY and CDR2 SVGAGI. The V gene lost 4 bases and the J gene lost 1 base, with 8 bases spanning the gap. The CDR3 consists of 13 residues. The CDR3 is CASSLGSSYEQYF. CDR3 in DNA: TGTGCCAGCAGTTTGGGAAGTTCCTACGAGCAGTACTTC.

The gene calls are TRBV7-9 and TRBJ2-5; D might be TRBD1 or TRBD2, each matching 5 bases. The CDR3 is 13 residues long. With 11 bases removed from V and 2 bases from J, the gap between germline ends came to 15 bases. CDR1 and CDR2 from the germline V gene are SEHNR and FQNEAQ (reference sequence). CDR3 sequence (DNA): TGTGCCGGATGGCCGGGGCCACAAGAGACCCAGTACTTC. The encoded protein is CAGWPGPQETQYF.

This clone was observed once. The chain combines TRBV19 with TRBJ1-5; D perhaps matches TRBD1 (6 bases). V lost 2 bases to trimming and J lost 3 bases, with 17 bases between them. There are 17 residues in the CDR3. Germline CDR1 is LNHDA and CDR2 is SQIVND (reference sequence). This CDR3 reads CASSIPRGAGFNQPQHF. CDR3 bases: TGTGCCAGTAGTATACCCAGGGGCGCGGGTTTCAATCAGCCCCAGCATTTT.

The CDR3 sequence: CSARGGIEQFF. Written as DNA, the CDR3 is TGCAGTGCTAGAGGTGGGATTGAGCAGTTCTTC. V usage is TRBV20-1 and J usage is TRBJ2-1; D remains ambiguous. The CDR3 is 11 residues long. V lost 1 base and J 9 bases, leaving 7 bases between the germline ends. Looked up from germline, CDR1 is DFQATT and CDR2 is SNEGSKA (reference sequence).

V usage is TRBV9 and J usage is TRBJ1-1; 7 nucleotides match TRBD1. The CDR3 totals 13 residues. Germline V gene data show CDR1 as SGDLS and CDR2 as YYNGEE. After removal of 4 bases from V and 5 bases from J, the junction contained 5 bases not matched to a gene. The CDR3 sequence is CASSKTGKTEAFF. The CDR3 DNA reads TGTGCCAGCAGCAAGACAGGGAAAACTGAAGCTTTCTTT.

The rearrangement joins TRBV28 to TRBJ1-5; D is possibly TRBD1 (6 bases). Deletions cut 7 bases from V and 7 bases from J, with 23 bases between. The CDR3 is 16 residues long. CDR1 is MDHEN, CDR2 SYDVKM, per germline. The chain's CDR3 is CASTGLGGTLRQPQHF. CDR3 bases: TGTGCCAGCACGGGGTTGGGGGGCACCCTTCGACAGCCCCAGCATTTT.

V and J are TRBV7-2 and TRBJ2-3, with 11 nucleotides matching TRBD1. From germline, CDR1 is SGHTA and CDR2 FQGNSA. After removal of 1 base from V and 5 bases from J, the junction contained 2 bases not matched to a gene. The CDR3 sequence is 15 residues long. The CDR3 region is CASSLGGQGEDTQYF. For the CDR3, the DNA is TGTGCCAGCAGCTTAGGGGGACAGGGGGAAGATACGCAGTATTTT.